These 7 T cell receptor beta chains share one sample of origin, sequenced in a study of identifying expanded T cells in peripheral blood. Assay used: immunoSEQ multiplex PCR; TCRdb lists only in-frame clones, some missing. The sample carries some 75,000 clones, roughly 88% recorded once. Sequenced input: blood. The receptors here all came from a person between 18 and 75 years old in good health.

This chain links TRBV6-5 with TRBJ1-2; possibly TRBD1 for D (6 bases). V lost 0 bases and J lost 6, with 14 bases in between. Germline CDR1 and CDR2: MNHEY and SVGAGI. The CDR3 is 15 residues long. CDR3 bases: TGTGCCAGCAGTTACTCCCTCGGGGGGCGCGATGGCTACACCTTC. Encoded protein: CASSYSLGGRDGYTF.

This chain connects TRBV30 to TRBJ2-7; 7 bases align to TRBD2. Germline V lookup: CDR1 GTSNPN, CDR2 SVGIG (reference sequence). The CDR3 is 14 amino acids. V lost 4 bases to trimming and J lost 2 bases; unmatched junction nucleotides: 8. CDR3 amino acids: CAWTRGEVPYEQYF. DNA of the CDR3: TGTGCCTGGACTCGGGGGGAAGTTCCCTACGAGCAGTACTTC. Supplemented by reference TRBV30 and TRBJ2-7, the full variable domain reads SQTIHQWPATLVQPVGSPLSLECTVEGTSNPNLYWYRQAAGRGLQLLFYSVGIGQISSEVPQNLSASRPQDRQFILSSKKLLLSDSGFYLCAWTRGEVPYEQYFGPGTRLTVT.

V gene TRBV11-2 combines with J gene TRBJ1-3; D remains ambiguous. This CDR3 has 14 residues. V lost 5 bases and J 0 bases, leaving 8 bases between the germline ends. Looked up from germline, CDR1 is SGHAT and CDR2 is FQNNGV. CDR3 loop: CASSTPSSGNTIYF. The DNA of the CDR3 is TGTGCCAGCAGCACCCCAAGCTCTGGAAACACCATATATTTT.

This clone is a singleton in its sample. V gene TRBV28 combines with J gene TRBJ2-1; TRBD2 agrees at 12 bases. The V and J ends lost 5 bases and 5 bases, in that order; junction bases with no gene match: 13. The CDR3 spans 18 residues. Germline V lookup: CDR1 MDHEN, CDR2 SYDVKM. CDR3 amino acids: CASSLRTSGKPSDNEQFF. The CDR3 DNA reads TGTGCCAGCAGTCTGCGGACTAGCGGGAAACCCTCGGACAATGAGCAGTTCTTC.

The V gene is TRBV15, the J gene TRBJ2-6; D may be TRBD1 (6 bases). This CDR3 spans 17 amino acids. V was pared by 3 bases and J by 1 base, with 13 bases between. The germline CDR1 and CDR2 sequences are LNHNV and YYDKDF (reference sequence). The CDR3: CATSSPDRQSGANVLTF. In nucleotides, the CDR3 is TGTGCCACCAGCAGCCCCGACAGGCAGTCTGGGGCCAACGTCCTGACTTTC.

This clone was counted a single time. This chain joins TRBV28 and TRBJ1-2; no clear D. V lost 3 bases to trimming and J lost 0 bases, with 8 bases between them. CDR1 is MDHEN, CDR2 SYDVKM, per germline. The CDR3 contains 14 residues. The CDR3: CASSLGLANYGYTF. CDR3 DNA: TGTGCCAGCAGTTTGGGGTTAGCTAACTATGGCTACACCTTC.

This clone has a handful of counts. Relative to the germline gene, one junction end is altered; a read error may explain this. The chain joins TRBV7-6 to TRBJ2-1, with D possibly called TRBD1 or TRBD2 (6 bases each). Germline CDR1 is SGHVS and CDR2 is FNYEAQ. The CDR3 spans 12 residues. The CDR3 DNA follows: TGTGCCAGCAGCTTAAATCAGGGGACTCCGATCTTC. Translated, it gives CASSLNQGTPIF.